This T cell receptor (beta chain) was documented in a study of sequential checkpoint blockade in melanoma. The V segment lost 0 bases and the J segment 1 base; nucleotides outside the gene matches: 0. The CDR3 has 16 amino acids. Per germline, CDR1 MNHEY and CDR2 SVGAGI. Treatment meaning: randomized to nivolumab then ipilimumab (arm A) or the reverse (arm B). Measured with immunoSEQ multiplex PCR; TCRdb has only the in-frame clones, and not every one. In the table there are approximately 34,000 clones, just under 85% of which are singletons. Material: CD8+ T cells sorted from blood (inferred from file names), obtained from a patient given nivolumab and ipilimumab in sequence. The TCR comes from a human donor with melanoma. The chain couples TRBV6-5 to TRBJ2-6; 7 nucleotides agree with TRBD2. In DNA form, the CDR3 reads TGTGCCAGCAGTTACTCGGGGGGGTCTGGGGCCAACGTCCTGACTTTC. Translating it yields CASSYSGGSGANVLTF.